The T cell receptor beta chain under discussion was sequenced for a study of PD-1 blockade in classical Hodgkin lymphoma. Regarding this clone: Its target is not known.

Brentuximab vedotin exposure varied among the patients, all of whom had relapsed after autologous stem cell transplantation. The CDR3 loop spans 15 amino acids. In germline, CDR1 is MGHDK, CDR2 SYGVNS. Between the trimmed V and J ends, which lost 2 bases and 3 bases, there was a span of 10 bases. Only in-frame clones appear in the TCRdb table, and some are missing; sequencing was by immunoSEQ multiplex PCR. The data hold roughly 97,000 clones, with around four fifths observed a single time. Study-wide points: Why the repertoires differ is still unclear, perhaps disease activity or prior therapy. Complete responders entered with baseline diversity on par with newly diagnosed patients, the results showed.

The chain couples TRBV25-1 to TRBJ2-2, with D maybe TRBD1 (5 bases). The sequence derives from a human donor with classical Hodgkin lymphoma. The sample in question was peripheral blood mononuclear cells (PBMCs), obtained at baseline. CDR3 region: CASSERGQYTGELFF. For the CDR3, the DNA is TGTGCCAGCAGTGAAAGAGGACAATACACCGGGGAGCTGTTTTTT.